The 23 T cell receptor beta chains listed next were all sequenced from one sample in a study of cytomegalovirus exposure and HLA in healthy donors. It was with 60 Vbeta and 13 Jbeta primers that the PCR ran. Libraries were prepared by immunoSEQ multiplex PCR; TCRdb keeps only in-frame clonotypes and omits some of them. The sample carries about 200,000 clones, over 65% recorded once. Input material: PBMCs. The receptors come from a woman aged 30 to 39 in good health and CMV-seronegative.

The chain has TRBV4-2 and TRBJ2-2; D is undetermined. CDR1 and CDR2 from the germline V gene are LGHNA and YNFKEQ. This CDR3 comprises 16 residues. Trimming stripped 1 base from V and 3 bases from J, with 12 bases between. The CDR3 loop reads CASSQAGATHTGELFF. Here the CDR3 DNA reads TGTGCCAGCAGCCAAGCCGGAGCGACCCACACCGGGGAGCTGTTTTTT.

To note about this clone: At one of its ends the junction is not consistent with the germline gene, which may arise from a read error. This rearrangement joins TRBV7-3 to TRBJ1-2, with TRBD1 matching over 7 bases. This CDR3 has 16 amino acids. Germline values: CDR1 SGHTA, CDR2 FQGTGA. The CDR3 region is CASSLGSPLDRRLKAF. The DNA for the CDR3 is TGTGCCAGCAGCTTAGGTTCCCCACTGGACAGGAGATTGAAGGCCTTC.

This chain uses TRBV19 with TRBJ1-1; 8 bases fit TRBD1. The germline CDR1 and CDR2 sequences are LNHDA and SQIVND (reference sequence). The CDR3 spans 13 residues. V was pared by 1 base and J by 7 bases, with 2 bases of the junction left unmatched. CDR3 sequence: CASSIGDRREAFF. The CDR3 nucleotides are TGTGCCAGTAGTATAGGGGACAGGCGTGAAGCTTTCTTT.

This chain connects TRBV7-3 to TRBJ2-3, with 10 bases that match TRBD1. The germline CDR1 and CDR2 sequences are SGHTA and FQGTGA. This CDR3 spans 15 amino acids. The J segment lost 7 bases and the V segment lost 3 bases, leaving 7 bases of the junction unmatched. The CDR3 reads CASSFGGQGRHTQYF. CDR3 DNA: TGTGCCAGCAGCTTTGGGGGACAGGGGCGTCATACGCAGTATTTT.

This sequence joins TRBV11-1 and TRBJ2-7; D is undetermined. The CDR3 spans 12 residues. Per germline, CDR1 SGHAT and CDR2 FQDESV (reference sequence). V was cut by 5 bases and J by 4 bases, with 9 bases left in between. The CDR3 sequence is CASSPAGYEQYF. The CDR3 coding sequence is TGTGCCAGCAGCCCGGCCGGGTACGAGCAGTACTTC. The whole variable domain, remainder taken from reference TRBV11-1 and TRBJ2-7, is EAEVAQSPRYKITEKSQAVAFWCDPISGHATLYWYRQILGQGPELLVQFQDESVVDDSQLPKDRFSAERLKGVDSTLKIQPAELGDSAMYLCASSPAGYEQYFGPGTRLTVT.

A few counts support this clone. The genes are TRBV7-6 and TRBJ2-2; 11 bases fit TRBD2. V was clipped by 5 bases and J by 7 bases; unmatched bases: 12. This CDR3 has 17 residues. Germline lookup yields CDR1 SGHVS and CDR2 FNYEAQ. CDR3 DNA sequence: TGTGCCAGCAGCCTTGAGCCAACTAGCGGGAGTCACGGGGAGCTGTTTTTT. Amino acids: CASSLEPTSGSHGELFF.

The genes are TRBV5-6 and TRBJ2-7; perhaps TRBD2 as D (5 bases). This CDR3 region has 16 residues. Germline V gene lookup returns CDR1 SGHDT and CDR2 YYEEEE. Trimming pared 6 bases from V and 2 bases from J, leaving 21 bases between. The CDR3 here is CASTSSDAGPAYEQYF. DNA for the CDR3: TGTGCCAGCACCTCGTCGGACGCGGGCCCCGCCTACGAGCAGTACTTC.

The chain combines TRBV11-2 with TRBJ1-2; D is uncertain. CDR1 and CDR2 (germline): SGHAT, FQNNGV. The CDR3 is 14 amino acids. With 5 bases removed from V and 1 base from J, the gap between germline ends came to 11 bases. The CDR3 loop reads CASSRGTSNYGYTF. In DNA form, the CDR3 reads TGTGCCAGCAGCAGAGGTACCAGTAACTATGGCTACACCTTC.

This chain uses TRBV2 with TRBJ2-1; 9 nucleotides line up with TRBD2. The CDR3 length is 15 residues. V lost 10 bases, J lost 4 bases, and 11 bases stayed unmatched. Germline V gives CDR1 SNHLY, CDR2 FYNNEI. CDR3 residues: CATLQTSGEYNEQFF. The CDR3, as DNA: TGTGCCACCTTACAGACTAGCGGAGAATACAATGAGCAGTTCTTC.

The chain has TRBV7-8 and TRBJ2-1, with 8 bases matching TRBD2. The CDR3 totals 15 residues. With V trimmed by 4 bases and J by 9 bases, 11 bases remained unmatched. The V gene's germline CDR1 is SGHVS and CDR2 FQNEAQ. The CDR3 spells CASSYPEGLAGEQFF. CDR3 coding DNA: TGTGCCAGCAGCTACCCTGAAGGACTAGCCGGTGAGCAGTTCTTC.

The V and J genes are TRBV12-5 and TRBJ1-5; D not resolved. From germline, CDR1 is LGHNT and CDR2 FRNRAP. This CDR3 region has 17 residues. The germline V and J ends were trimmed by 0 bases and 7 bases, with 19 bases remaining between them. Here the CDR3 reads CASGLVRLGYRGQPQHF. DNA for the CDR3: TGTGCTAGTGGTTTGGTACGTTTGGGATATCGCGGGCAGCCCCAGCATTTT. Using reference TRBV12-5 and TRBJ1-5 for the parts outside the CDR3, the full variable domain is DARVTQTPRHKVTEMGQEVTMRCQPILGHNTVFWYRQTMMQGLELLAYFRNRAPLDDSGMPKDRFSAEMPDATLATLKIQPSEPRDSAVYFCASGLVRLGYRGQPQHFGDGTRLSIL.

The rearrangement joins TRBV9 to TRBJ2-1; D not resolved. The germline CDR1 and CDR2 sequences are SGDLS and YYNGEE. Trimming left V 0 bases short and J 9 bases short, with 7 bases between. This CDR3 spans 12 amino acids. The DNA of the CDR3 is TGTGCCAGCAGCGTAGATCCGGGTGAGCAGTTCTTC. It codes for CASSVDPGEQFF.

The chain links TRBV30 to TRBJ2-3; no clear D. V gave up 0 bases and J gave up 5 bases, with 12 bases separating them. The CDR3 spans 14 residues. Germline V CDR1 and CDR2: GTSNPN, SVGIG (reference sequence). The CDR3 spells CAWSVLIGGDTQYF. In DNA, the CDR3 is TGTGCCTGGAGTGTACTAATTGGTGGAGATACGCAGTATTTT.

The CDR3 region is CASSSLAGVPYNEQFF. In DNA, the CDR3 is TGTGCCAGCAGCTCTCTGGCGGGAGTGCCCTACAATGAGCAGTTCTTC. This sequence joins TRBV11-2 and TRBJ2-1; 7 bases are shared with TRBD2. CDR1 is SGHAT, CDR2 FQNNGV, per germline. CDR3 length: 16 amino acids. The V gene end was trimmed by 4 bases and the J gene end by 2 bases; junction bases not matched to a gene: 8.

The chain links TRBV7-3 to TRBJ2-7, with TRBD1 matching 12 bases. CDR3 length: 15 residues. Germline-derived CDR1 and CDR2 are SGHTA and FQGTGA. Trimming removed 5 bases from V and 5 bases from J; junction bases left unmatched: 7. CDR3 residues: CASSLGQGAWDEQYF. The CDR3 nucleotides read TGTGCCAGCAGCCTGGGACAGGGGGCCTGGGACGAGCAGTACTTC.

This clone appeared a few times. The chain couples TRBV7-5 to TRBJ1-1; the table gives TRBD1 as D, unverified against the DNA. TRBV7-5 is a documented pseudogene. The CDR3 is made up of 12 amino acids. DNA of the CDR3: TGTGTCAGAAGCTACAGGAACACTGAAGCTTTCTTT. Translated: CVRSYRNTEAFF.

This clone was detected once. The chain links TRBV25-1 to TRBJ1-2; 12 bases agree with TRBD1. The CDR3 sequence is 15 residues long. CDR1 is MGHDK and CDR2 is SYGVNS in the germline V gene. With V trimmed by 3 bases and J by 8 bases, 7 bases remained unmatched. In DNA form, the CDR3 reads TGTGCCAGCAGTGATGAGGGACAGGGGGCTAAGGGCTACACCTTC. Translated, it gives CASSDEGQGAKGYTF.

This chain joins TRBV7-3 and TRBJ2-7; 7 positions agree with TRBD1. The trim removed 6 bases at V and 1 base at J, leaving 6 bases unmatched. The CDR3 runs 14 residues. Germline V gene data show CDR1 as SGHTA and CDR2 as FQGTGA. The CDR3 sequence: CASRPGQDSYEQYF. The CDR3 bases are TGTGCCAGCAGACCCGGACAGGATTCCTACGAGCAGTACTTC.

The CDR3 coding sequence is TGTGCCAGTAGTATCTCATCGAACAGGTTAGCCTACGAGCAGTACTTC. Its translation: CASSISSNRLAYEQYF. The rearrangement uses TRBV19 and TRBJ2-7; TRBD1 is a possible D gene (5 bases). With 3 bases removed from V and 2 bases from J, the gap between germline ends came to 17 bases. Per germline, CDR1 LNHDA and CDR2 SQIVND (reference sequence). CDR3 length equals 16 residues.

CDR3 in amino acids: CASSPGLADTQYF. CDR3 DNA sequence: TGTGCCAGTAGTCCGGGACTAGCAGATACGCAGTATTTT. The chain links TRBV19 to TRBJ2-3; 8 bases line up with TRBD2. The CDR3 is 13 amino acids. CDR1 and CDR2 (germline): LNHDA, SQIVND (reference sequence). Unmatched junction bases numbered 2, after V lost 5 bases and J lost 4 bases.

This chain connects TRBV7-9 to TRBJ1-3, with D possibly matching TRBD1 (5 bases). Germline values: CDR1 SEHNR, CDR2 FQNEAQ (reference sequence). The CDR3 is 17 amino acids. Deletions cut 2 bases from V and 2 bases from J, with 16 bases between. The CDR3 sequence is CASSLFLAPGTGNTIYF. The CDR3 DNA reads as TGTGCCAGCAGCTTATTTCTGGCCCCAGGGACTGGAAACACCATATATTTT.

The V gene is TRBV7-9, the J gene TRBJ2-5; no clear D gene. The J call may be faulty, since TRBJ2-7 better matches the DNA end. The CDR3 is made up of 14 amino acids. The germline CDR1 and CDR2 sequences are SEHNR and FQNEAQ (reference sequence). In DNA form, the CDR3 reads TGTGCCAGCAGCTTAGACAGATCCTCCTACGAGCAGTACTTC. It specifies CASSLDRSSYEQYF.

The chain carries TRBV7-6 and TRBJ1-5, with TRBD1 matching over 7 bases. J lost 3 bases, V lost 3 bases, and 2 bases had no gene match. Germline V CDR1 and CDR2: SGHVS, FNYEAQ. The CDR3 contains 14 residues. CDR3 coding DNA: TGTGCCAGCAGCTTGACAGGGCCCAATCAGCCCCAGCATTTT. As protein: CASSLTGPNQPQHF.